Presented here are 28 T cell receptor beta chains from one specimen sequenced in a study of T cells after yellow fever vaccination (dated by TCRdb to between 2017 and 2020). The treatment or condition tag for this specimen amounts to: live attenuated yellow fever vaccine strain. The method was 5' RACE. The sample was run on an Illumina HiSeq 2500. TCRdb's own reprocessing of the public reads used fastp at Q25 and MiXCR and kept productive beta chains. Merged by CDR3 protein, the rows form single entries marked with the most common genes and DNA. For this sample the table gives 50,000 to 60,000 distinct CDR3 sequences, of which about 6.3% were detected only once. The ten largest clonotypes hold approximately 24% of the sample. Sequenced material: CD8+ T cells not binding an NS4B(214-222) dextramer, sorted from PBMCs, taken 35 to 50 days after the first yellow fever vaccination. The intended sense of this specimen's cell subset or site label: NS4B epitope dextramer-negative CD8 T cells. The receptors were gathered from a man between 18 and 29 years old who received the YFV17D yellow fever vaccine.

The sample holds a few counts of this clonotype. J is TRBJ1-1 and V is TRBV28; D uncertain. The CDR3 length is 14 residues. V lost 6 bases and J 3 bases, leaving 14 bases between the germline ends. The germline CDR1 and CDR2 sequences are MDHEN and SYDVKM. CDR3 residues: CASRRASSDTEAFF. CDR3 nucleotide sequence: TGTGCCAGCAGGAGGGCCAGTAGTGACACTGAAGCTTTCTTT.

This chain links TRBV3-1 with TRBJ2-1, with 7 bases matching TRBD2. The CDR3 runs 17 residues. Per the germline V gene, CDR1 is LGHDT and CDR2 is YNNKEL (reference sequence). V shed 10 bases and J 0 bases; nucleotides not matched to a gene: 15. The CDR3 loop is CATSQEGRGDSYNEQFF. DNA of the CDR3: TGTGCCACCTCCCAAGAAGGTCGGGGGGACTCCTACAATGAGCAGTTCTTC.

This clonotype showed up many times. The J gene is TRBJ2-3, the V gene TRBV12-3 or TRBV12-4, with TRBD1 matching over 7 bases. The V and J ends lost 4 bases and 0 bases, in that order; junction bases with no gene match: 4. This CDR3 is built from 15 residues. CDR3 sequence reads: CASSWGQRSTDTQYF. The CDR3 DNA sequence: TGTGCCAGCAGTTGGGGACAGCGGAGCACAGATACGCAGTATTTT.

V is TRBV7-3 and J is TRBJ2-3; D unresolved. Per the germline V gene, CDR1 is SGHTA and CDR2 is FQGTGA. CDR3 length: 13 amino acids. V lost 4 bases, J lost 4 bases, and 9 bases lay in between. CDR3 loop: CASSSGTADTQYF. CDR3 nucleotides: TGTGCCAGCAGCTCTGGAACGGCAGATACGCAGTATTTT.

This clonotype was seen a few times. The chain links TRBV21-1 to TRBJ2-5. TRBV21-1 is annotated as a pseudogene. The CDR3 totals 14 residues. CDR3 sequence: CASSTQATPSIQYF. The DNA of the CDR3 is TGTGCCAGCAGCACCCAGGCCACACCCAGTATCCAGTACTTC.

This clonotype was detected a few times. The genes are TRBV7-9 and TRBJ2-1; 8 nucleotides line up with TRBD1. J gave up 10 bases and V 3 bases, and 2 bases lay outside the gene matches. The CDR3 is 12 amino acids. Germline V gene data show CDR1 as SEHNR and CDR2 as FQNEAQ (reference sequence). CDR3 nucleotide sequence: TGTGCCAGCAGCTTCGGACAGGGCGAGCAGTTCTTC. It is translated as CASSFGQGEQFF.

This clonotype was observed a handful of times. CDR3 coding DNA: TGCAGTGCTAAGAGGACAGGCCACTACGAGCAGTACGTC. Its translation: CSAKRTGHYEQYV. The J gene is TRBJ2-7, the V gene TRBV20-1; 7 nucleotides align to TRBD1. Germline assignment: CDR1 DFQATT and CDR2 SNEGSKA (reference sequence). The trim removed 4 bases at V and 3 bases at J, leaving 6 bases unmatched. There are 13 residues in the CDR3.

This clonotype showed up many times. V and J are TRBV5-6 and TRBJ1-5; D is ambiguous. The CDR3 has 14 amino acids. Germline V gene lookup returns CDR1 SGHDT and CDR2 YYEEEE. V was cut by 3 bases and J by 2 bases, with 9 bases left in between. CDR3 sequence: CASSSVIGNQPQHF. The CDR3 bases are TGTGCCAGCAGCTCGGTAATTGGCAATCAGCCCCAGCATTTT.

The CDR3 nucleotides read TGTGCCAGCAGTTACAGACCCTCACATTATGCCACCGGGGAGCTGTTTTTT. Amino acid sequence: CASSYRPSHYATGELFF. This rearrangement joins TRBV6-2 or TRBV6-3 to TRBJ2-2; D is uncertain. Trimming took off 2 bases at V and 4 bases at J, with 17 bases between the two ends. CDR1 is MNHEY, CDR2 SVGEGT, per germline. The CDR3 consists of 17 residues.

This clonotype was observed a few times. This chain uses TRBV4-2 with TRBJ2-2; no reliable D call. Germline V gene sequence: CDR1 LGHNA, CDR2 YNFKEQ. CDR3 length equals 15 residues. The V end lost 4 bases, the J end lost 3 bases, and 12 bases lay between the germline ends. The CDR3 region has the DNA TGTGCCAGCAGCCGAACTCCGGGTTACACCGGGGAGCTGTTTTTT. Its protein product is CASSRTPGYTGELFF.

The chain combines TRBV4-3 with TRBJ1-1; no reliable D call. V gave up 4 bases and J gave up 11 bases, with 23 bases separating them. CDR1 is LGHNA and CDR2 is YSLEER in the germline V gene. The CDR3 extends over 15 amino acids. The CDR3 sequence is CASSRMKRGRDLAFF. CDR3 sequence (DNA): TGCGCCAGCAGCCGTATGAAGAGAGGGAGGGATTTGGCTTTCTTT.

As DNA, the CDR3 is TGCGCCAGCAGCCAAGATTTGGAGGGCCTCGATGAGCAGTTCTTC. Residues: CASSQDLEGLDEQFF. This sequence joins TRBV4-1 and TRBJ2-1, with D possibly TRBD2 on 6 matching bases. The ends were cut back, 0 bases at V and 8 bases at J, with 14 bases in the middle. There are 15 residues in the CDR3. Germline CDR1 MGHRA, CDR2 YSYEKL.

This clonotype has ten or more counts. The gene calls are TRBV12-5 and TRBJ2-1, with a possible D match to TRBD1 (6 bases). CDR3 size: 15 residues. Germline V gene sequence: CDR1 LGHNT, CDR2 FRNRAP. Trimming pared 0 bases from V and 7 bases from J, leaving 13 bases between. In nucleotides, the CDR3 is TGTGCTAGTGGTTTGGTAATCAGGGGTGGAAATGAGCAGTTCTTC. It specifies CASGLVIRGGNEQFF.

The genes are TRBV4-1 and TRBJ1-6; D call uncertain. This CDR3 region has 16 residues. Germline V gene lookup returns CDR1 MGHRA and CDR2 YSYEKL. With 1 base removed from V and 4 bases from J, the gap between germline ends came to 11 bases. CDR3 coding DNA: TGCGCCAGCAGCCAAGCGCCAGGAGGTTATAATTCACCCCTCCACTTT. Translation gives CASSQAPGGYNSPLHF.

This clonotype came up many times. The chain employs TRBV12-3 or TRBV12-4 and TRBJ2-3; TRBD2 might be the D (6 bases). V gave up 4 bases and J gave up 10 bases, with 15 bases separating them. The CDR3 covers 13 residues. CDR3 loop: CASSYGQGGAQYF. The CDR3 DNA sequence: TGTGCCAGCAGTTACGGCCAGGGAGGTGCGCAGTATTTT.

This clonotype appeared many times. V is TRBV3-1 and J is TRBJ2-1, with 7 bases that match TRBD1. The CDR3 totals 16 residues. The germline gives CDR1 LGHDT, CDR2 YNNKEL (reference sequence). Losses at the gene ends were 4 bases for V and 0 bases for J; bases not matched to a gene: 6. CDR3 in DNA: TGTGCCAGCAGCCCTATGGGGGACAGCTCCTACAATGAGCAGTTCTTC. Its protein is CASSPMGDSSYNEQFF.

This clonotype was recorded at least ten times. The chain employs TRBV29-1 and TRBJ1-1, with TRBD1 matching 7 bases. Germline CDR1 and CDR2: SQVTM and ANQGSEA. The CDR3 sequence is 12 residues long. V was clipped by 5 bases and J by 5 bases; unmatched bases: 5. As DNA, the CDR3 is TGCAGCGTTCAGGGGGAGATAACTGAAGCTTTCTTT. Translation: CSVQGEITEAFF. The full variable domain, with the rest looked up from reference TRBV29-1 and TRBJ1-1, is SAVISQKPSRDICQRGTSLTIQCQVDSQVTMMFWYRQQPGQSLTLIATANQGSEATYESGFVIDKFPISRPNLTFSTLTVSNMSPEDSSIYLCSVQGEITEAFFGQGTRLTVV.

This clonotype was found many times. The rearrangement links TRBV14 to TRBJ1-1; maybe TRBD1 (5 bases). V lost 1 base and J lost 2, with 11 bases in between. The CDR3 loop spans 15 amino acids. Germline values: CDR1 SGHDN, CDR2 FVKESK. In nucleotides, the CDR3 is TGTGCCAGCAGCCAAGGGGGCGCCTTAAACACTGAAGCTTTCTTT. This translates into CASSQGGALNTEAFF. Drawing the rest from reference TRBV14 and TRBJ1-1, the complete variable domain is EAGVTQFPSHSVIEKGQTVTLRCDPISGHDNLYWYRRVMGKEIKFLLHFVKESKQDESGMPNNRFLAERTGGTYSTLKVQPAELEDSGVYFCASSQGGALNTEAFFGQGTRLTVV.

This clonotype was detected only a few times. The chain joins TRBV4-3 to TRBJ2-7; D uncertain. The V gene lost 0 bases and the J gene lost 1 base, with 7 bases spanning the gap. Germline V CDR1 and CDR2: LGHNA, YSLEER. This CDR3 comprises 14 residues. CDR3 coding DNA: TGCGCCAGCAGCCAAGATGATGGTTCCTACGAGCAGTACTTC. It translates to CASSQDDGSYEQYF.

This clonotype was seen more than once but under ten times. V gene TRBV2 combines with J gene TRBJ1-6, with a possible D match to TRBD1 (5 bases). The germline V gene has CDR1 SNHLY and CDR2 FYNNEI. The CDR3 consists of 16 residues. Deletions cut 2 bases from V and 7 bases from J, with 15 bases between. CDR3 region: CASSEWGSIKNSPLHF. The DNA for the CDR3 is TGTGCCAGCAGTGAATGGGGGTCGATCAAGAATTCACCCCTCCACTTT. The full variable domain, completed using reference TRBV2 and TRBJ1-6, is EPEVTQTPSHQVTQMGQEVILRCVPISNHLYFYWYRQILGQKVEFLVSFYNNEISEKSEIFDDQFSVERPDGSNFTLKIRSTKLEDSAMYFCASSEWGSIKNSPLHFGNGTRLTVT.

This clonotype was recorded many times. This chain connects TRBV12-3 or TRBV12-4 to TRBJ2-3; unclear D gene. The V end lost 7 bases, the J end lost 4 bases, and 15 bases lay between the germline ends. The CDR3 covers 14 residues. The CDR3: CASTLPDQPDTQYF. The DNA for the CDR3 is TGTGCCAGCACCCTCCCGGACCAGCCAGATACGCAGTATTTT.

The chain carries TRBV2 and TRBJ2-5; TRBD1 agrees at 9 bases. The CDR3 length is 15 residues. The germline V gene encodes CDR1 SNHLY and CDR2 FYNNEI. The ends lost 4 bases at V and 4 bases at J; junction bases unmatched: 7. In DNA, the CDR3 is TGTGCCAGCAGTGGATCTCCGGGACAGGGAGAGACCCAGTACTTC. Translation gives CASSGSPGQGETQYF.

This clonotype occurred many times. The chain recombines TRBV4-1 with TRBJ1-4, with 7 positions matching TRBD1. Germline-derived CDR1 and CDR2 are MGHRA and YSYEKL. The junction had 10 bases not matched to a gene; V was cut back by 1 base and J by 8 bases. The CDR3 contains 16 residues. Here the CDR3 reads CASSQAEGARVEKLFF. CDR3 bases: TGCGCCAGCAGCCAAGCGGAGGGGGCGCGGGTAGAAAAACTGTTTTTT.

This clonotype has more than one count but fewer than ten. The chain is built from TRBV20-1 and TRBJ2-4, with a tentative D call TRBD1 (6 bases). CDR3 size: 13 residues. Germline V gene lookup returns CDR1 DFQATT and CDR2 SNEGSKA (reference sequence). V dropped 6 bases and J dropped 4 bases, with 13 bases sitting between them. The CDR3 coding sequence is TGCAGTGCAACCGGGACACTGAAAAACATTCAGTACTTC. Translated: CSATGTLKNIQYF.

The chain carries TRBV9 and TRBJ2-5, with 8 bases aligning to TRBD2. The CDR3 runs 15 residues. V shed 0 bases, J shed 2 bases, and the junction held 3 bases outside the gene matches. CDR1 and CDR2 (germline): SGDLS, YYNGEE. The CDR3 bases are TGTGCCAGCAGCGTAGAGAGCGGGGGACAAGAGACCCAGTACTTC. As protein: CASSVESGGQETQYF.

J is TRBJ2-3 and V is TRBV5-1; TRBD1 matches 10 bases. This CDR3 spans 20 amino acids. Germline V gene sequence: CDR1 SGHRS, CDR2 YFSETQ. V trimming: 4 bases; J trimming: 0 bases; junction bases outside the gene matches: 17. The CDR3 sequence is CASSRAPGQGTRFSTDTQYF. CDR3 DNA: TGCGCCAGCAGCCGGGCCCCGGGACAGGGGACCCGTTTTAGCACAGATACGCAGTATTTT.

The rearrangement links TRBV5-4 to TRBJ1-1; 8 bases map to TRBD1. The CDR3 extends over 15 amino acids. The V segment lost 0 bases and the J segment 1 base; nucleotides outside the gene matches: 2. CDR1 is SGHNT and CDR2 is YYREEE in the germline V gene (reference sequence). DNA for the CDR3: TGTGCCAGCAGCTTGGCCGGGACAGGGAACACTGAAGCTTTCTTT. Residues: CASSLAGTGNTEAFF. Based on the CDR3 plus reference TRBV5-4 and TRBJ1-1, the full variable domain is ETGVTQSPTHLIKTRGQQVTLRCSSQSGHNTVSWYQQALGQGPQFIFQYYREEENGRGNFPPRFSGLQFPNYSSELNVNALELDDSALYLCASSLAGTGNTEAFFGQGTRLTVV.

The rearrangement links TRBV5-4 to TRBJ1-3; tentative D call: TRBD1 (6 bases). V lost 5 bases, J lost 1 base, and 19 bases lay in between. From germline, CDR1 is SGHNT and CDR2 YYREEE (reference sequence). The CDR3 runs to 17 residues. CDR3 sequence (DNA): TGTGCCAGCAGTTCGGTGTCGGGGGGGGCATCTGGAAACACCATATATTTT. Encoded protein: CASSSVSGGASGNTIYF.